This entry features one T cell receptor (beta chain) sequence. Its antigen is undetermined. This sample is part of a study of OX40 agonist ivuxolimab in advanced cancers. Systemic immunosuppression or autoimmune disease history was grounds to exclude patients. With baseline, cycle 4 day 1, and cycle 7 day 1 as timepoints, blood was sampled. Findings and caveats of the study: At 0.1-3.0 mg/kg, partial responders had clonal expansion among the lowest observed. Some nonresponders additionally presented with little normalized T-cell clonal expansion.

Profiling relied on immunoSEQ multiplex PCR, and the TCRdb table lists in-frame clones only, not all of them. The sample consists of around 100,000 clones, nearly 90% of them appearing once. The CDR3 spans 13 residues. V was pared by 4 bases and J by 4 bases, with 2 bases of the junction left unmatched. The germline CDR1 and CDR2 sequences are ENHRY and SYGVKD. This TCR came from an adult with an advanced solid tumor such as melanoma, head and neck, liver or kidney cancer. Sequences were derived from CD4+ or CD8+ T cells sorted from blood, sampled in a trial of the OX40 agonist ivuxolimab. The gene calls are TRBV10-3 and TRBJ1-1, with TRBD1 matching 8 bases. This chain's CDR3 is CAISGTGTTEAFF. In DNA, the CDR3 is TGTGCCATCAGTGGGACAGGGACCACTGAAGCTTTCTTT.